Following are 27 T cell receptor beta chains from one sample sequenced in a study of long-term antiretroviral therapy in people with HIV. The libraries were made with immunoSEQ v3.0 at survey level. Repertoires were generated with immunoSEQ multiplex PCR, while TCRdb's copy carries only in-frame clones and drops some. The table has approximately 35,000 clones, 90% to 95% seen once. The specimen comprised unsorted PBMCs, sampled 4.1 years after starting antiretroviral therapy. The receptors here all came from a woman between 45 and 60 years old with HIV.

This clone was counted a single time. This chain uses TRBV6-6 with TRBJ2-2; the D gene is possibly TRBD1 (6 bases). Germline V lookup: CDR1 MNHNY, CDR2 SVGAGI (reference sequence). The V end was cut by 7 bases, the J end by 3 bases, with 12 bases between. This CDR3 region has 14 residues. CDR3 loop: CASNNREDTGELFF. DNA for the CDR3: TGTGCCAGCAACAACAGGGAAGACACCGGGGAGCTGTTTTTT.

This clone showed up just once. The chain joins TRBV6-5 to TRBJ2-7; tentatively, D is TRBD1 or TRBD2 (5 bases each). V lost 6 bases, J lost 2 bases, and 8 bases lay in between. The CDR3 is made up of 12 amino acids. Germline assignment: CDR1 MNHEY and CDR2 SVGAGI. Here the CDR3 reads CASRPGPYEQYF. CDR3 coding DNA: TGTGCCAGCAGGCCGGGACCCTACGAGCAGTACTTC.

The J gene is TRBJ1-2, the V gene TRBV6-5, with 8 bases lining up with TRBD1. This CDR3 has 14 amino acids. Germline CDR1 is MNHEY and CDR2 is SVGAGI. V lost 5 bases and J lost 3; bases outside the gene matches: 5. The CDR3 sequence is CASSRQGRDYGYTF. The CDR3 coding sequence is TGTGCCAGCAGTAGACAGGGGAGGGACTATGGCTACACCTTC.

The CDR3 nucleotides read TGTGCCAGCAGCGCGTTGACAGGAGACTATGGCTACACCTTC. Its translation: CASSALTGDYGYTF. The V call is TRBV5-6, the J call TRBJ1-2; D perhaps matches TRBD1 (6 bases). The CDR3 contains 14 residues. V was clipped by 4 bases and J by 3 bases, with 13 bases between them. The germline gives CDR1 SGHDT, CDR2 YYEEEE. The entire variable domain, with the rest obtained from reference TRBV5-6 and TRBJ1-2, is as follows: DAGVTQSPTHLIKTRGQQVTLRCSPKSGHDTVSWYQQALGQGPQFIFQYYEEEERQRGNFPDRFSGHQFPNYSSELNVNALLLGDSALYLCASSALTGDYGYTFGSGTRLTVV.

The chain is built from TRBV9 and TRBJ2-7, with 7 bases fitting TRBD1. Germline CDR1 SGDLS, CDR2 YYNGEE. The CDR3 has 13 amino acids. Trimming took 1 base from V and 5 from J; bases not matched to a gene: 3. In DNA, the CDR3 is TGTGCCAGCAGCGTAAAAGGGGGCCACGAGCAGTACTTC. Its translation: CASSVKGGHEQYF.

This clone was counted a single time. The rearrangement links TRBV2 to TRBJ2-5; D may be TRBD1 (5 bases). With 7 bases removed from V and 2 bases from J, the gap between germline ends came to 11 bases. CDR3 length: 13 amino acids. From germline, CDR1 is SNHLY and CDR2 FYNNEI. The CDR3 reads CASTRTSQETQYF. The CDR3, as DNA: TGTGCCAGCACGAGGACATCTCAAGAGACCCAGTACTTC.

V and J are TRBV7-8 and TRBJ1-2, with D possibly TRBD1 on 5 matching bases. Germline V gene sequence: CDR1 SGHVS, CDR2 FQNEAQ. This CDR3 has 16 amino acids. V was shortened by 0 bases and J by 5 bases, with 16 bases between the two germline ends. The CDR3 sequence: CASSLALDNAWYGYTF. CDR3 nucleotide sequence: TGTGCCAGCAGCTTAGCGCTGGACAACGCTTGGTATGGCTACACCTTC.

V usage is TRBV9 and J usage is TRBJ2-7; D possibly corresponds to TRBD1 (6 bases). V was pared by 3 bases and J by 2 bases, with 12 bases between. Germline V lookup: CDR1 SGDLS, CDR2 YYNGEE. The CDR3 consists of 14 residues. In DNA form, the CDR3 reads TGTGCCAGCAGCGCCTCAGGGGCGACCTACGAGCAGTACTTC. It yields the protein CASSASGATYEQYF.

This sequence joins TRBV6-6 and TRBJ1-6, with D tentatively TRBD1 (6 bases). CDR1 is MNHNY and CDR2 is SVGAGI in the germline V gene (reference sequence). The V end lost 0 bases, the J end lost 9 bases, and 12 bases lay between the germline ends. This CDR3 is 15 amino acids long. The DNA for the CDR3 is TGTGCCAGCAGTTACTCAGGGACATTCAGTTCACCCCTCCACTTT. It codes for CASSYSGTFSSPLHF.

The J gene is TRBJ1-4, the V gene TRBV5-1; D call uncertain. The V gene lost 2 bases and the J gene lost 4 bases, with 9 bases spanning the gap. CDR3 length equals 14 residues. Germline V gene sequence: CDR1 SGHRS, CDR2 YFSETQ. DNA of the CDR3: TGCGCCAGCAGCTTTCAAGGGTTTAATGAAAAACTGTTTTTT. Its protein is CASSFQGFNEKLFF.

The J gene is TRBJ2-5, the V gene TRBV9, with 13 bases aligning to TRBD2. Trimming at V came to 4 bases and at J to 1 base, leaving 4 bases not matched to a gene. Germline-derived CDR1 and CDR2 are SGDLS and YYNGEE. The CDR3 totals 16 residues. CDR3: CASSPWTSGGQETQYF. The CDR3 DNA follows: TGTGCCAGCAGCCCTTGGACTAGCGGGGGCCAAGAGACCCAGTACTTC.

The chain combines TRBV5-1 with TRBJ2-5; TRBD2 agrees at 13 bases. CDR1 and CDR2 from the germline V gene are SGHRS and YFSETQ. This CDR3 has 15 residues. V was clipped by 4 bases and J by 5 bases; unmatched bases: 5. The CDR3 loop is CASSLTSGGRETQYF. The CDR3 DNA reads TGCGCCAGCAGCCTGACTAGCGGGGGGCGGGAGACCCAGTACTTC.

This clone was detected only a few times. The V gene is TRBV19, the J gene TRBJ1-5; tentatively, D is TRBD1 (5 bases). The CDR3 is 16 residues long. Per the germline V gene, CDR1 is LNHDA and CDR2 is SQIVND (reference sequence). The V end lost 3 bases, the J end lost 7 bases, and 19 bases lay between the germline ends. The CDR3 nucleotides are TGTGCCAGTAGTATCCGTCTAGCAGGGACTTTCCAGCCCCAGCATTTT. Its protein product is CASSIRLAGTFQPQHF.

This clone appeared a single time. The chain carries TRBV7-9 and TRBJ2-1; D might be TRBD2 (5 bases). CDR1 and CDR2 (germline): SEHNR, FQNEAQ (reference sequence). CDR3 length equals 13 residues. Trimming shortened V by 5 bases and J by 9 bases, and 14 bases separated the two germline ends. The CDR3 region has the DNA TGTGCCAGCAGCGCCTTAGGGAGTGGTGAGCAGTTCTTC. Translating gives CASSALGSGEQFF.

The chain employs TRBV7-3 and TRBJ2-3; no clear D. The CDR3 sequence is 14 residues long. V was shortened by 0 bases and J by 0 bases, with 4 bases between the two germline ends. Germline CDR1 and CDR2: SGHTA and FQGTGA. The CDR3 is CASSLTGSTDTQYF. The DNA of the CDR3 is TGTGCCAGCAGCTTAACAGGTAGCACAGATACGCAGTATTTT.

V gene TRBV7-3 combines with J gene TRBJ2-7; weak D call: TRBD2 (5 bases). The CDR3 extends over 14 amino acids. Germline V lookup: CDR1 SGHTA, CDR2 FQGTGA. Trimming stripped 2 bases from V and 2 bases from J, with 10 bases between. CDR3: CASSLAGRAYEQYF. CDR3 nucleotides: TGTGCCAGCAGCTTAGCGGGCCGGGCCTACGAGCAGTACTTC.

The chain is built from TRBV10-2 and TRBJ1-5; D unclear. CDR1 and CDR2 (germline): WSHSY, SAAADI. The ends were cut back, 3 bases at V and 9 bases at J, with 9 bases in the middle. The CDR3 is 12 residues long. The DNA of the CDR3 is TGCGCCAGCAGTGAAGCGCAAATGCCCCAGCATTTT. This codes for CASSEAQMPQHF.

This clone appeared a few times. This chain joins TRBV6-5 and TRBJ1-6, with 8 bases fitting TRBD1. This CDR3 is 15 amino acids long. CDR1 and CDR2 from the germline V gene are MNHEY and SVGAGI. V shed 3 bases and J 9 bases; nucleotides not matched to a gene: 7. CDR3 in DNA: TGTGCCAGCAGTTATTTCGGGACAGGAACTTCACCCCTCCACTTT. Encoded protein: CASSYFGTGTSPLHF.

The rearrangement links TRBV2 to TRBJ1-2; perhaps TRBD1 as D (6 bases). This CDR3 has 13 residues. Trimming left V 7 bases short and J 6 bases short, with 15 bases between. Germline V gene data show CDR1 as SNHLY and CDR2 as FYNNEI. The CDR3 reads CASMGAPLNGYTF. CDR3 DNA: TGTGCCAGCATGGGGGCCCCATTGAATGGCTACACCTTC.

The V call is TRBV5-8, the J call TRBJ1-6; perhaps TRBD1 as D (5 bases). This CDR3 comprises 16 residues. CDR1 SGHTS and CDR2 YDEGEE come from the germline V gene. Trimming left V 0 bases short and J 7 bases short, with 14 bases between. The CDR3 nucleotides are TGTGCCAGCAGCTTGGTTAAGGGGTTATACAATTCACCCCTCCACTTT. The encoded protein is CASSLVKGLYNSPLHF.

This clone was detected only once. The V call is TRBV5-1, the J call TRBJ1-3, with D unresolved. The CDR3 is 16 residues long. Germline V gives CDR1 SGHRS, CDR2 YFSETQ. The ends were cut back, 0 bases at V and 0 bases at J, with 10 bases in the middle. For the CDR3, the DNA is TGCGCCAGCAGCTTGGCCGAGCAGTCCTCTGGAAACACCATATATTTT. Translating it yields CASSLAEQSSGNTIYF.

This chain links TRBV19 with TRBJ1-1, with a tentative D call TRBD1 (5 bases). V was cut by 6 bases and J by 1 base, with 12 bases left in between. Germline V CDR1 and CDR2: LNHDA, SQIVND (reference sequence). CDR3 length: 14 amino acids. CDR3 sequence (DNA): TGTGCCAGTAGGCGGGGGACGGAGAACACTGAAGCTTTCTTT. Its translation: CASRRGTENTEAFF. The complete variable domain, with remaining parts taken from reference TRBV19 and TRBJ1-1, reads DGGITQSPKYLFRKEGQNVTLSCEQNLNHDAMYWYRQDPGQGLRLIYYSQIVNDFQKGDIAEGYSVSREKKESFPLTVTSAQKNPTAFYLCASRRGTENTEAFFGQGTRLTVV.

The chain recombines TRBV30 with TRBJ1-1; D possibly corresponds to TRBD1 (5 bases). Trimming took 2 bases from V and 1 from J, leaving 14 bases between them. The CDR3 has 15 amino acids. Germline V gene data show CDR1 as GTSNPN and CDR2 as SVGIG (reference sequence). The CDR3, as DNA: TGTGCCTGGAGTCTTGGGGGTTTTGAGAACACTGAAGCTTTCTTT. Translating gives CAWSLGGFENTEAFF.

The chain is built from TRBV5-4 and TRBJ1-2, with D uncertain. The germline V and J ends were trimmed by 4 bases and 0 bases, with 7 bases remaining between them. Germline lookup yields CDR1 SGHNT and CDR2 YYREEE (reference sequence). The CDR3 consists of 13 residues. The CDR3 nucleotides are TGTGCCAGCAGCACCACACCTAACTATGGCTACACCTTC. Translation gives CASSTTPNYGYTF. Variable domain in full (rest from reference TRBV5-4 and TRBJ1-2): ETGVTQSPTHLIKTRGQQVTLRCSSQSGHNTVSWYQQALGQGPQFIFQYYREEENGRGNFPPRFSGLQFPNYSSELNVNALELDDSALYLCASSTTPNYGYTFGSGTRLTVV.

This chain joins TRBV7-9 and TRBJ1-1; D perhaps matches TRBD1 (5 bases). Per the germline V gene, CDR1 is SEHNR and CDR2 is FQNEAQ (reference sequence). This CDR3 comprises 15 residues. With 2 bases removed from V and 5 bases from J, the gap between germline ends came to 15 bases. This CDR3 reads CASSLLRTEGTEAFF. Written as DNA, the CDR3 is TGTGCCAGCAGCTTACTGCGGACTGAGGGGACTGAAGCTTTCTTT.

The chain has TRBV5-4 and TRBJ1-2; D is perhaps TRBD1 (5 bases). The CDR3 runs to 14 residues. The germline V gene encodes CDR1 SGHNT and CDR2 YYREEE (reference sequence). V was pared by 0 bases and J by 2 bases, with 8 bases between. For the CDR3, the DNA is TGTGCCAGCAGCTTGGTTCCAGGGAACTATGGCTACACCTTC. Protein product: CASSLVPGNYGYTF.

The chain recombines TRBV19 with TRBJ2-3; a possible D gene is TRBD1 (5 bases). V was cut by 5 bases and J by 0 bases, with 9 bases left in between. This CDR3 is 14 amino acids long. Germline CDR1 and CDR2: LNHDA and SQIVND (reference sequence). The DNA of the CDR3 is TGTGCCAGTAGTGAGACAGTAAGCACAGATACGCAGTATTTT. Protein: CASSETVSTDTQYF.